This T cell receptor beta chain was captured by sequencing in a study of siplizumab effects on memory and regulatory T cells. The CDR3 loop spans 14 amino acids. Trimming took off 4 bases at V and 1 base at J, with 11 bases between the two ends. Germline V CDR1 and CDR2: SGDLS, YYNGEE. Regarding the study as a whole: Neither a naive nor a memory phenotype was assignable to roughly 75-96% of proliferating CD4+ or CD8+ clones.

TCRdb keeps only in-frame clones here, not all; method: immunoSEQ multiplex PCR. There are 85,000 or so clones in the sample; 95% occur only once, and under 20% lies in the top ten. As to this clone: Its antigen is still unknown.

Material: CD8+ T cells sorted from blood. This receptor was identified in a human donor in good health. This chain uses TRBV9 with TRBJ1-1; D might be TRBD1 (5 bases). The CDR3 bases are TGTGCCAGCAGCCCGACAAGGGGGAACACTGAAGCTTTCTTT. Protein: CASSPTRGNTEAFF. Looking up the rest from reference TRBV9 and TRBJ1-1 gives the full variable domain: DSGVTQTPKHLITATGQRVTLRCSPRSGDLSVYWYQQSLDQGLQFLIQYYNGEERAKGNILERFSAQQFPDLHSELNLSSLELGDSALYFCASSPTRGNTEAFFGQGTRLTVV.